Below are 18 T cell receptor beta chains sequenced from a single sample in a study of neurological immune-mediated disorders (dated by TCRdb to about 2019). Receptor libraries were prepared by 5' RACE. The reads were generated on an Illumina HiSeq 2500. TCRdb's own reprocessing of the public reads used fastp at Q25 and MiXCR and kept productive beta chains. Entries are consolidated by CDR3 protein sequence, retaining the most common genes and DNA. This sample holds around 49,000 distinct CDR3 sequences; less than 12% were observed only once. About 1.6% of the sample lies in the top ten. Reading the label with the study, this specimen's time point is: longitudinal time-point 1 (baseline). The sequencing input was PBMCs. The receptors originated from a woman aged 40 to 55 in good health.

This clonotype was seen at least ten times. The CDR3 DNA is TGTGCCAGCAGTTTATGGGGGCGCGAAAACGGCTACACCTTC. As protein: CASSLWGRENGYTF. The chain combines TRBV12-3 or TRBV12-4 with TRBJ1-2; weak D call: TRBD1 (6 bases). V lost 2 bases, J lost 8 bases, and 15 bases lay in between. This CDR3 region has 14 residues.

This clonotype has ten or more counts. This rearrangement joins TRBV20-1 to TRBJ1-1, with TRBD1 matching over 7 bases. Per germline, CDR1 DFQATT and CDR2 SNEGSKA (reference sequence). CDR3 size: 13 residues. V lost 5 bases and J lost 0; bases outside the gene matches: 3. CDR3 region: CSAAQGLNTEAFF. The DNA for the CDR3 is TGCAGTGCTGCACAGGGGCTGAACACTGAAGCTTTCTTT.

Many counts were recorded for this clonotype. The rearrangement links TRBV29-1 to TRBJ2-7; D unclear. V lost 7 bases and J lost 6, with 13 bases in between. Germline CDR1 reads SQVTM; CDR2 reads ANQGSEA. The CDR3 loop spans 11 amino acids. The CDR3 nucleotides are TGCAGCGCCTATTTGGGTGGCGAGCAGTACTTC. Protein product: CSAYLGGEQYF.

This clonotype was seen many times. CDR3 sequence: CASSSMGGPREQYF. In DNA form, the CDR3 reads TGTGCCAGCAGTTCCATGGGGGGTCCGCGGGAGCAGTACTTC. V is TRBV6-5 and J is TRBJ2-7; TRBD2 is a possible D gene (6 bases). From germline, CDR1 is MNHEY and CDR2 SVGAGI. The CDR3 covers 14 residues. Trimming took 4 bases from V and 7 from J, leaving 17 bases between them.

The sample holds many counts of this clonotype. The CDR3 protein is CASSDGPPTWGYTF. In DNA form, the CDR3 reads TGTGCCAGCAGTGACGGACCTCCTACATGGGGCTACACCTTC. The chain links TRBV6-4 to TRBJ1-2; D remains unclear. Trimming shortened V by 2 bases and J by 8 bases, and 15 bases separated the two germline ends. The CDR3 contains 14 residues. Germline V CDR1 and CDR2: MRHNA, SNTAGT.

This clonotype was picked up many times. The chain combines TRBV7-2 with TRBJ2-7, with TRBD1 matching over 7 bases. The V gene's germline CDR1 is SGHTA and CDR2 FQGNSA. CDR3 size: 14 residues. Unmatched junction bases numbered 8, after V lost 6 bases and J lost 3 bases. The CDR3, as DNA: TGTGCCAGCAGGAGGGACAGAACCTTCTACGAGCAGTACTTC. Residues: CASRRDRTFYEQYF. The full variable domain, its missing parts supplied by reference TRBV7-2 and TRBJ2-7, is GAGVSQSPSNKVTEKGKDVELRCDPISGHTALYWYRQSLGQGLEFLIYFQGNSAPDKSGLPSDRFSAERTGGSVSTLTIQRTQQEDSAVYLCASRRDRTFYEQYFGPGTRLTVT.

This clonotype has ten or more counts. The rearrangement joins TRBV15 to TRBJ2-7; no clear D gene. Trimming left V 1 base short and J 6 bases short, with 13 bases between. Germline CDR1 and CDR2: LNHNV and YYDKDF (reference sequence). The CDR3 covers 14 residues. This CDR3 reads CATSRAGGRLEQYF. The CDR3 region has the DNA TGTGCCACCAGCAGAGCCGGCGGCAGACTCGAGCAGTACTTC.

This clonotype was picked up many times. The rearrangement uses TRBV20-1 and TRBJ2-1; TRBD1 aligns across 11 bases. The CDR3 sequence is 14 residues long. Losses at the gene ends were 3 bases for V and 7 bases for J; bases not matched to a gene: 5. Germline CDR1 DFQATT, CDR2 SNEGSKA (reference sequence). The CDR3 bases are TGCAGTGCTAGGGGGACAGGGGGAAAAAATGAGCAGTTCTTC. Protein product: CSARGTGGKNEQFF.

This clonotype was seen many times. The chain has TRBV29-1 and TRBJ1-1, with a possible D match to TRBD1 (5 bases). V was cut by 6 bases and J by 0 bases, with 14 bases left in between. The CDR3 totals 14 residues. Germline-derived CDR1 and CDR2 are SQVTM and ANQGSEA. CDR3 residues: CSVEGRLMNTEAFF. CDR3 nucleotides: TGCAGCGTCGAGGGACGCCTCATGAACACTGAAGCTTTCTTT.

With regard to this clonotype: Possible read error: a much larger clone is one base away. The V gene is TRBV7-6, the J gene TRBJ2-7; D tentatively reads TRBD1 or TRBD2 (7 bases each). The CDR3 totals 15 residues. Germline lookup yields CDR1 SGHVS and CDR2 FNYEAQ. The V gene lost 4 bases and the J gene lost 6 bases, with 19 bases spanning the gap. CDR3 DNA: TGTGCCAGCAGCTCAAGGGAGGGGGCATGGGGCGAGCAGTACTTC. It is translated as CASSSREGAWGEQYF. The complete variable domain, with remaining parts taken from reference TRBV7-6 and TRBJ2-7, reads GAGVSQSPRYKVTKRGQDVALRCDPISGHVSLYWYRQALGQGPEFLTYFNYEAQQDKSGLPNDRFSAERPEGSISTLTIQRTEQRDSAMYRCASSSREGAWGEQYFGPGTRLTVT.

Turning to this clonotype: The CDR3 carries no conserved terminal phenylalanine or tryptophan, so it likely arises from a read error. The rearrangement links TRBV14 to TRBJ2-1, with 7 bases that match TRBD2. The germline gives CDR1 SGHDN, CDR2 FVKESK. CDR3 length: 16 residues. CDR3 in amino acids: CSSSRTGTTLYNEQFV. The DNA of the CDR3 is TGTTCCAGCAGCCGTACCGGGACTACACTATACAATGAGCAGTTCGTC.

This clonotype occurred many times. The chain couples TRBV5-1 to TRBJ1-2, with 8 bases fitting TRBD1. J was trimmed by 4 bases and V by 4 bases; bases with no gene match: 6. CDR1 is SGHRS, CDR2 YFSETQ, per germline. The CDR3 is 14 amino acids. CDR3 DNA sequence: TGCGCCAGCAGCGATACAGGGGGAGGCTATGGCTACACCTTC. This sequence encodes CASSDTGGGYGYTF.

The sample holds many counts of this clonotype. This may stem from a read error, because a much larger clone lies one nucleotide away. The CDR3 region is CSARDDSHGTQYF. The CDR3 DNA is TGCAGTGCTAGAGATGACTCACACGGGACCCAGTACTTC. The rearrangement links TRBV20-1 to TRBJ2-5; D uncertain. With 0 bases removed from V and 7 bases from J, the gap between germline ends came to 12 bases. CDR3 size: 13 residues. In germline, CDR1 is DFQATT, CDR2 SNEGSKA (reference sequence).

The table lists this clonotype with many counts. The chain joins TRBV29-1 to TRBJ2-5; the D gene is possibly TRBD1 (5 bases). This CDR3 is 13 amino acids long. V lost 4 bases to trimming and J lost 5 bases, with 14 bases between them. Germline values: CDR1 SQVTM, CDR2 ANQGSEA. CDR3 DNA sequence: TGCAGCGTTGGCAGGGCCGTAGGGGAGACCCAGTACTTC. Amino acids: CSVGRAVGETQYF. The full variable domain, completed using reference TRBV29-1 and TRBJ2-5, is SAVISQKPSRDICQRGTSLTIQCQVDSQVTMMFWYRQQPGQSLTLIATANQGSEATYESGFVIDKFPISRPNLTFSTLTVSNMSPEDSSIYLCSVGRAVGETQYFGPGTRLLVL.

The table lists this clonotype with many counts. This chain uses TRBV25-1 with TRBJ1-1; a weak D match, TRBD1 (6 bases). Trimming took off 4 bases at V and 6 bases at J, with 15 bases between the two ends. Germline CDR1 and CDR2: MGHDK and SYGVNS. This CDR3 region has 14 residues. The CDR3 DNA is TGTGCCAGCAGTGGGCCGCAGGGGTGGGCTGAAGCTTTCTTT. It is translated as CASSGPQGWAEAFF.

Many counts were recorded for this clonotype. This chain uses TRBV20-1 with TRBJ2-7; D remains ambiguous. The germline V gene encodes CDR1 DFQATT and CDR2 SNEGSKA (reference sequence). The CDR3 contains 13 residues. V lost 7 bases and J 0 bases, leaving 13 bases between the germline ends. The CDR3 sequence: CSVRTSSSYEQYF. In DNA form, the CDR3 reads TGCAGTGTTAGGACGTCCAGCTCCTACGAGCAGTACTTC.

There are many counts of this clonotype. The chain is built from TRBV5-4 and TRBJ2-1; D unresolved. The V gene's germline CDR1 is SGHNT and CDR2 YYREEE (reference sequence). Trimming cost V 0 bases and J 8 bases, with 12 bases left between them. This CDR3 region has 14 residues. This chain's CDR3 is CASSLEGFLHEQFF. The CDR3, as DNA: TGTGCCAGCAGCTTGGAGGGCTTCCTGCATGAGCAGTTCTTC.

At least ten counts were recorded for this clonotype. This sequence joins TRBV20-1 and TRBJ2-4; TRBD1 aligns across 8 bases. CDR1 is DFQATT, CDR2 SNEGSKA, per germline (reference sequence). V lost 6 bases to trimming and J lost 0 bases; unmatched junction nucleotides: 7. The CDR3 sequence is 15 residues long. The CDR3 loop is CSARDRTLAKNIQYF. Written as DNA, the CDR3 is TGCAGTGCCCGGGACAGGACACTAGCCAAAAACATTCAGTACTTC.